Listed below are T cell receptor beta chains from one sample, sequenced in a study of shared clonotypes between healthy human individuals. Clones were read by immunoSEQ multiplex PCR, and TCRdb kept only the in-frame ones, dropping some. Among millions of clones listed, just over 90% were seen once. The sample taken for sequencing was naive CD4+ T cells sorted from blood. These receptors were obtained from a young man in good health. CDR3s include the opening cysteine and the closing phenylalanine or tryptophan. The order of the fields is CDR3 protein, CDR3 DNA, V gene, CDR3 length, J gene, clone size, D gene. A D gene is named only where the DNA matches it firmly. Clone size is given for some rows only: seen once, a few or many times, or a class if the clone is expanded.

cdr3_aa: CASSFRGLDGYTF
cdr3_nt: TGTGCCAGCAGCTTCAGGGGGCTTGATGGCTACACCTTC
v_call: TRBV7-2
cdr3_length: 13
j_call: TRBJ1-2
clone_size: .
d_call: TRBD1

cdr3_aa: CASSPRGAYGYTF
cdr3_nt: TGTGCCAGCAGCCCCCGGGGCGCCTATGGCTACACCTTC
v_call: TRBV6-6
cdr3_length: 13
j_call: TRBJ1-2
clone_size: .
d_call: .

cdr3_aa: CASRDEGVGELFF
cdr3_nt: TGCGCCAGCAGGGATGAGGGAGTCGGGGAGCTGTTTTTT
v_call: TRBV10-2
cdr3_length: 13
j_call: TRBJ2-2
clone_size: .
d_call: .

cdr3_aa: CASSLGQMNTGELFF
cdr3_nt: TGTGCTAGCAGCTTAGGACAGATGAACACCGGGGAGCTGTTTTTT
v_call: TRBV7-7
cdr3_length: 15
j_call: TRBJ2-2
clone_size: .
d_call: .

cdr3_aa: CASTSSPGNYGYTF
cdr3_nt: TGTGCCAGCACCTCATCTCCGGGGAACTATGGCTACACCTTC
v_call: TRBV9
cdr3_length: 14
j_call: TRBJ1-2
clone_size: few
d_call: .

cdr3_aa: CASSPLPSTDTQYF
cdr3_nt: TGCGCCAGCAGCCCCCTCCCCAGCACAGATACGCAGTATTTT
v_call: TRBV5-1
cdr3_length: 14
j_call: TRBJ2-3
clone_size: .
d_call: .

cdr3_aa: CSGEPTGRTEAFF
cdr3_nt: TGCAGCGGAGAACCGACGGGCAGGACTGAAGCTTTCTTT
v_call: TRBV29-1
cdr3_length: 13
j_call: TRBJ1-1
clone_size: .
d_call: .

cdr3_aa: CASSFRENTEAFF
cdr3_nt: TGCGCCAGCAGCTTCAGGGAGAACACTGAAGCTTTCTTT
v_call: TRBV5-1
cdr3_length: 13
j_call: TRBJ1-1
clone_size: few
d_call: .

cdr3_aa: CASSVTDSNQPQHF
cdr3_nt: TGTGCCAGCAGTGTGACAGATAGCAATCAGCCCCAGCATTTT
v_call: TRBV25-1
cdr3_length: 14
j_call: TRBJ1-5
clone_size: .
d_call: .

cdr3_aa: CASSKRPHTPSGGNYGYTF
cdr3_nt: TGTGCCAGCAGCAAACGACCCCATACTCCTTCAGGGGGCAACTATGGCTACACCTTC
v_call: TRBV21-1
cdr3_length: 19
j_call: TRBJ1-2
clone_size: .
d_call: .

cdr3_aa: CASSLDWGGQETQYF
cdr3_nt: TGTGCTAGCAGCTTAGATTGGGGGGGCCAAGAGACCCAGTACTTC
v_call: TRBV7-7
cdr3_length: 15
j_call: TRBJ2-5
clone_size: .
d_call: TRBD2